What follows are 29 T cell receptor beta chains derived from one specimen sequenced in a study of shared clonotypes between healthy human individuals. Produced via immunoSEQ multiplex PCR; TCRdb's table is partial and in-frame only. The repertoire holds roughly 2.2 million clones, with about 90% as singletons. Sequenced sample: naive CD4+ T cells from PBMCs. Subset given: CD45RA+ positively selected. The receptors originated from a man aged 18 to 30 in good health. Some clones in this sample may be carry-over from other donors' samples.

This chain connects TRBV28 to TRBJ2-7, with 9 bases that match TRBD1. There are 14 residues in the CDR3. From germline, CDR1 is MDHEN and CDR2 SYDVKM. The trim removed 6 bases at V and 2 bases at J, leaving 5 bases unmatched. CDR3 residues: CASSRTGEAYEQYF. CDR3 nucleotide sequence: TGTGCCAGCAGCCGGACAGGGGAGGCCTACGAGCAGTACTTC.

The rearrangement links TRBV9 to TRBJ1-1; D unresolved. CDR1 SGDLS and CDR2 YYNGEE come from the germline V gene. Trimming stripped 0 bases from V and 1 base from J, with 7 bases between. The CDR3 spans 14 residues. CDR3 protein: CASSVDAQNTEAFF. CDR3 bases: TGTGCCAGCAGCGTAGACGCACAGAACACTGAAGCTTTCTTT.

V usage is TRBV9 and J usage is TRBJ1-1; D is ambiguous. There are 14 residues in the CDR3. Germline V gene lookup returns CDR1 SGDLS and CDR2 YYNGEE. V lost 0 bases and J 3 bases, leaving 9 bases between the germline ends. In nucleotides, the CDR3 is TGTGCCAGCAGCGTAGGCCCTCCGGACACTGAAGCTTTCTTT. Protein product: CASSVGPPDTEAFF.

This clone occurred once. This chain uses TRBV27 with TRBJ2-4, with D perhaps being TRBD1 or TRBD2 (5 bases each). V lost 6 bases, J lost 8 bases, and 17 bases lay in between. Per the germline V gene, CDR1 is MNHEY and CDR2 is SMNVEV (reference sequence). The CDR3 is 14 amino acids. The CDR3 region is CASRSEGRGDIQYF. Written as DNA, the CDR3 is TGTGCCAGCAGGTCCGAGGGACGGGGAGACATTCAGTACTTC.

The genes are TRBV4-3 and TRBJ1-2, with D unclear. Germline V gene lookup returns CDR1 LGHNA and CDR2 YSLEER. The CDR3 covers 15 residues. V shed 4 bases and J shed 2 bases, with 14 bases lying between them. The CDR3 region has the DNA TGCGCCAGCAGCCGACGAAATACCCTCAACTATGGCTACACCTTC. It specifies CASSRRNTLNYGYTF.

This sequence joins TRBV7-9 and TRBJ2-3; D is unresolved. Germline V gives CDR1 SEHNR, CDR2 FQNEAQ (reference sequence). V was pared by 1 base and J by 0 bases, with 11 bases between. The CDR3 runs to 16 residues. CDR3 nucleotide sequence: TGTGCCAGCAGCTTAGTCCCAGGCTCTAGCACAGATACGCAGTATTTT. Translation: CASSLVPGSSTDTQYF.

The gene calls are TRBV28 and TRBJ2-7, with 10 nucleotides matching TRBD2. Germline CDR1 and CDR2: MDHEN and SYDVKM. V trimming: 2 bases; J trimming: 3 bases; junction bases outside the gene matches: 7. The CDR3 contains 16 residues. CDR3 sequence reads: CASSLIPSGRVYEQYF. The CDR3 nucleotides read TGTGCCAGCAGTTTAATTCCCAGCGGGAGGGTCTACGAGCAGTACTTC. Full variable domain (missing parts from reference TRBV28 and TRBJ2-7): DVKVTQSSRYLVKRTGEKVFLECVQDMDHENMFWYRQDPGLGLRLIYFSYDVKMKEKGDIPEGYSVSREKKERFSLILESASTNQTSMYLCASSLIPSGRVYEQYFGPGTRLTVT.

V and J are TRBV2 and TRBJ1-1; the D is unclear. The CDR3 runs to 14 residues. The V and J ends lost 6 bases and 4 bases respectively, with 15 bases between them. The V gene's germline CDR1 is SNHLY and CDR2 FYNNEI. As DNA, the CDR3 is TGTGCCAGCAGCTCCGGGCCTCTGGGCACTGAAGCTTTCTTT. Encoded protein: CASSSGPLGTEAFF. Using reference TRBV2 and TRBJ1-1 for the parts outside the CDR3, the full variable domain is EPEVTQTPSHQVTQMGQEVILRCVPISNHLYFYWYRQILGQKVEFLVSFYNNEISEKSEIFDDQFSVERPDGSNFTLKIRSTKLEDSAMYFCASSSGPLGTEAFFGQGTRLTVV.

V usage is TRBV11-2 and J usage is TRBJ2-7; 11 positions agree with TRBD1. Germline V gene lookup returns CDR1 SGHAT and CDR2 FQNNGV. The ends lost 5 bases at V and 2 bases at J; junction bases unmatched: 5. The CDR3 totals 15 residues. CDR3 sequence reads: CASSTTDRGPYEQYF. The CDR3 DNA reads TGTGCCAGCAGCACAACGGACAGGGGGCCCTACGAGCAGTACTTC.

The chain joins TRBV27 to TRBJ2-5, with 10 bases fitting TRBD2. The tail of the sequence fits TRBJ2-7 better, so the J call may be wrong. Germline V gene data show CDR1 as MNHEY and CDR2 as SMNVEV (reference sequence). The CDR3 has 15 residues. CDR3 loop: CASSSPSGGSYEQYF. The CDR3 DNA is TGTGCCAGCAGTTCTCCTAGCGGGGGCTCCTACGAGCAGTACTTC.

The rearrangement uses TRBV7-8 and TRBJ1-1; 9 bases are a match to TRBD1. The junction had 10 bases not matched to a gene; V was cut back by 0 bases and J by 5 bases. Germline assignment: CDR1 SGHVS and CDR2 FQNEAQ. This CDR3 has 17 residues. The CDR3 spells CASSLAQGARRGTEAFF. CDR3 DNA: TGTGCCAGCAGCTTAGCACAGGGGGCGCGTCGTGGGACTGAAGCTTTCTTT. The complete variable domain, with remaining parts taken from reference TRBV7-8 and TRBJ1-1, reads GAGVSQSPRYKVAKRGQDVALRCDPISGHVSLFWYQQALGQGPEFLTYFQNEAQLDKSGLPSDRFFAERPEGSVSTLKIQRTQQEDSAVYLCASSLAQGARRGTEAFFGQGTRLTVV.

The J gene is TRBJ1-2, the V gene TRBV6-5; a weak D match, TRBD1 (5 bases). Looked up from germline, CDR1 is MNHEY and CDR2 is SVGAGI. Trimming took 6 bases from V and 4 from J, leaving 12 bases between them. This CDR3 has 13 amino acids. Here the CDR3 DNA reads TGTGCCAGCAGGTCTAAAAGGGGCTATGGCTACACCTTC. It codes for CASRSKRGYGYTF.

The gene calls are TRBV30 and TRBJ1-5; no reliable D call. Trimming shortened V by 2 bases and J by 4 bases, and 12 bases separated the two germline ends. This CDR3 comprises 14 residues. CDR1 is GTSNPN and CDR2 is SVGIG in the germline V gene (reference sequence). In DNA, the CDR3 is TGTGCCTGGAGTATAGAACAGTTGAATCAGCCCCAGCATTTT. This codes for CAWSIEQLNQPQHF.

The J gene is TRBJ1-2, the V gene TRBV7-2; D is unclear. The CDR3 consists of 14 residues. V lost 5 bases to trimming and J lost 2 bases, with 12 bases between them. CDR1 and CDR2 (germline): SGHTA, FQGNSA. The DNA of the CDR3 is TGTGCCAGCAGCCCCGGTTTACCCAACTATGGCTACACCTTC. Translating gives CASSPGLPNYGYTF. The full variable domain, rest sourced from reference TRBV7-2 and TRBJ1-2, is GAGVSQSPSNKVTEKGKDVELRCDPISGHTALYWYRQSLGQGLEFLIYFQGNSAPDKSGLPSDRFSAERTGGSVSTLTIQRTQQEDSAVYLCASSPGLPNYGYTFGSGTRLTVV.

The rearrangement uses TRBV7-3 and TRBJ2-3, with D maybe TRBD2 (5 bases). V lost 6 bases, J lost 0 bases, and 10 bases lay in between. CDR3 length: 14 amino acids. The germline CDR1 and CDR2 sequences are SGHTA and FQGTGA. The DNA for the CDR3 is TGTGCCAGCAGTCTGGACTTCAGCACAGATACGCAGTATTTT. It encodes CASSLDFSTDTQYF.

The V gene is TRBV7-9, the J gene TRBJ1-1; D gene unclear. Trimming cost V 5 bases and J 1 base, with 11 bases left between them. Looked up from germline, CDR1 is SEHNR and CDR2 is FQNEAQ (reference sequence). The CDR3 is 14 residues long. The CDR3 nucleotides read TGTGCCAGCAGCCCCGGACTCTCGAACACTGAAGCTTTCTTT. Protein sequence: CASSPGLSNTEAFF.

The rearrangement joins TRBV2 to TRBJ2-2, with D unresolved. The CDR3 contains 15 residues. CDR1 is SNHLY, CDR2 FYNNEI, per germline. Trimming stripped 6 bases from V and 2 bases from J, with 13 bases between. CDR3 loop: CASSLHPTNTGELFF. DNA for the CDR3: TGTGCCAGCAGCCTACACCCCACTAACACCGGGGAGCTGTTTTTT.

J is TRBJ2-7 and V is TRBV5-1; D is unresolved. Trimming removed 1 base at V and 6 bases at J, with 17 bases between. Germline V gene data show CDR1 as SGHRS and CDR2 as YFSETQ. The CDR3 sequence is 15 residues long. This CDR3 is CASSLQQGPPGEQYF. For the CDR3, the DNA is TGCGCCAGCAGCTTGCAACAAGGACCCCCCGGCGAGCAGTACTTC.

Concerning this clone itself: This sample includes further DNA sequences coding for the same CDR3. The rearrangement uses TRBV5-1 and TRBJ1-4; possibly TRBD1 for D (5 bases). With 1 base removed from V and 0 bases from J, the gap between germline ends came to 7 bases. Germline V gene data show CDR1 as SGHRS and CDR2 as YFSETQ. The CDR3 loop spans 15 amino acids. CDR3 sequence reads: CASSLQGATNEKLFF. CDR3 DNA sequence: TGCGCCAGCAGCTTGCAGGGTGCAACTAATGAAAAACTGTTTTTT. Using reference TRBV5-1 and TRBJ1-4 for the parts outside the CDR3, the full variable domain is KAGVTQTPRYLIKTRGQQVTLSCSPISGHRSVSWYQQTPGQGLQFLFEYFSETQRNKGNFPGRFSGRQFSNSRSEMNVSTLELGDSALYLCASSLQGATNEKLFFGSGTQLSVL.

This rearrangement joins TRBV27 to TRBJ1-1; TRBD1 is a possible D gene (6 bases). The CDR3 has 17 amino acids. The germline V gene has CDR1 MNHEY and CDR2 SMNVEV (reference sequence). With 0 bases removed from V and 3 bases from J, the gap between germline ends came to 17 bases. The CDR3 DNA reads as TGTGCCAGCAGTTTATCCCGACGAGGGGGTTCGCACACTGAAGCTTTCTTT. It specifies CASSLSRRGGSHTEAFF.

The chain joins TRBV6-1 to TRBJ1-2; D is unresolved. The CDR3 has 12 residues. Germline V gives CDR1 MNHNS, CDR2 SASEGT. Trimming took off 0 bases at V and 8 bases at J, with 7 bases between the two ends. This CDR3 is CASSEALLGYTF. CDR3 in DNA: TGTGCCAGCAGTGAAGCGCTGTTAGGCTACACCTTC.

This rearrangement joins TRBV7-2 to TRBJ2-3; D remains ambiguous. V was clipped by 0 bases and J by 3 bases, with 4 bases between them. Germline V gives CDR1 SGHTA, CDR2 FQGNSA. The CDR3 is made up of 13 amino acids. The CDR3 coding sequence is TGTGCCAGCAGCTTAGCCGCAACAGATACGCAGTATTTT. Translation gives CASSLAATDTQYF.

The V call is TRBV14, the J call TRBJ2-5; 13 nucleotides match TRBD2. The V and J ends lost 4 bases and 5 bases, in that order; junction bases with no gene match: 10. This CDR3 spans 17 amino acids. Germline values: CDR1 SGHDN, CDR2 FVKESK. CDR3 in DNA: TGTGCCAGCAGCCCCTTTAGGACTAGCGGGAGTGTGGAGACCCAGTACTTC. As protein: CASSPFRTSGSVETQYF.

The chain uses TRBV7-9 and TRBJ2-3; TRBD2 aligns across 14 bases. The CDR3 runs to 17 residues. Germline V gene lookup returns CDR1 SEHNR and CDR2 FQNEAQ (reference sequence). The V gene end was trimmed by 5 bases and the J gene end by 4 bases; junction bases not matched to a gene: 8. Here the CDR3 reads CASSPGTSGSFADTQYF. The DNA for the CDR3 is TGTGCCAGCAGCCCTGGGACTAGCGGGAGTTTCGCAGATACGCAGTATTTT. Combining the CDR3 with reference TRBV7-9 and TRBJ2-3 gives the whole variable domain DTGVSQNPRHKITKRGQNVTFRCDPISEHNRLYWYRQTLGQGPEFLTYFQNEAQLEKSRLLSDRFSAERPKGSFSTLEIQRTEQGDSAMYLCASSPGTSGSFADTQYFGPGTRLTVL.

The genes are TRBV4-2 and TRBJ1-1, with TRBD1 as a possible D gene (5 bases). V lost 0 bases, J lost 6 bases, and 14 bases lay in between. The CDR3 extends over 15 amino acids. The germline V gene has CDR1 LGHNA and CDR2 YNFKEQ. This CDR3 is CASSQEYQGGSEAFF. As DNA, the CDR3 is TGTGCCAGCAGCCAAGAGTATCAGGGCGGATCTGAAGCTTTCTTT.

The CDR3 coding sequence is TGCGCCAGCAGCTTGCGTCTCTCTACGGTCTCGGGCCTAAAGAATGAGCAGTTCTTC. It encodes CASSLRLSTVSGLKNEQFF. The gene calls are TRBV5-1 and TRBJ2-1; unclear D gene. Germline assignment: CDR1 SGHRS and CDR2 YFSETQ. This CDR3 is built from 19 residues. V lost 1 base and J 7 bases, leaving 27 bases between the germline ends.

The chain has TRBV11-3 and TRBJ2-1; D is unclear. CDR1 is SGHNT, CDR2 YENEEA, per germline. V dropped 0 bases and J dropped 0 bases, with 9 bases sitting between them. CDR3 length: 16 amino acids. The CDR3 region is CASSLDGPPSYNEQFF. DNA for the CDR3: TGTGCCAGCAGCTTAGATGGACCGCCCTCCTACAATGAGCAGTTCTTC. Filled out from reference TRBV11-3 and TRBJ2-1, the complete variable domain reads EAGVVQSPRYKIIEKKQPVAFWCNPISGHNTLYWYLQNLGQGPELLIRYENEEAVDDSQLPKDRFSAERLKGVDSTLKIQPAELGDSAVYLCASSLDGPPSYNEQFFGPGTRLTVL.

The genes are TRBV5-1 and TRBJ1-2; the D is unclear. V was cut by 0 bases and J by 4 bases, with 25 bases left in between. The CDR3 has 19 amino acids. In germline, CDR1 is SGHRS, CDR2 YFSETQ. The CDR3 is CASSLVAAGVGGGPYGYTF. Here the CDR3 DNA reads TGCGCCAGCAGCTTGGTCGCTGCCGGGGTGGGTGGCGGCCCCTATGGCTACACCTTC.

With regard to this clone: Other nucleotide sequences in the sample specify the same CDR3. The rearrangement joins TRBV28 to TRBJ1-4; D gene ambiguous. The V and J ends lost 5 bases and 7 bases respectively, with 8 bases between them. Germline CDR1 MDHEN, CDR2 SYDVKM. This CDR3 has 12 residues. The DNA of the CDR3 is TGTGCCAGCAGTCCCGACCGTGAAAAACTGTTTTTT. Encoded protein: CASSPDREKLFF.